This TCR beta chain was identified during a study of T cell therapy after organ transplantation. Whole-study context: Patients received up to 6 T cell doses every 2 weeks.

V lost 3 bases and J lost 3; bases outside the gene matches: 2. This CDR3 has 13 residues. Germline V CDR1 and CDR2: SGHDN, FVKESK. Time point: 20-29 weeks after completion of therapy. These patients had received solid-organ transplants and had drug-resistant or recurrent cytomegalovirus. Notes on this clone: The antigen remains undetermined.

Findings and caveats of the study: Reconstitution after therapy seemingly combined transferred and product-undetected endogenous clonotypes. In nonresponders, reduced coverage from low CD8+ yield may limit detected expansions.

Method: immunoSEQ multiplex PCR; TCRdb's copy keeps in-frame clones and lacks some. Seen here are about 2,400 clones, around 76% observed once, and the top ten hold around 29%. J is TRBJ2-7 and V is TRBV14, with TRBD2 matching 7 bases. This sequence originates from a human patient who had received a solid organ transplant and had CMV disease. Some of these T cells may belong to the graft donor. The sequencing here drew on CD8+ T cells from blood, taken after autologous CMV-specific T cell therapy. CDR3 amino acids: CASSHLAVYEQYF. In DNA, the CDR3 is TGTGCCAGCAGCCACCTAGCGGTCTACGAGCAGTACTTC.